Described below is a single T cell receptor beta chain sequence and its context. Its specificity is unknown. The assay was immunoSEQ multiplex PCR, and TCRdb's table has in-frame clones only and misses some. This sample carries about 33,000 clones, about 90% of them seen once, and the ten largest clones take about 3.2%. The data were obtained in a study of STAT5B mutations in CD4+ large granular lymphocyte leukemia. V was shortened by 4 bases and J by 4 bases, with 17 bases between the two germline ends. CDR3 size: 15 residues. CDR1 and CDR2 from the germline V gene are SGHDT and YYEEEE. Study-wide results and caveats: No patients shared main leukemic clonotypes, though about 26% appeared at low frequency elsewhere.

The gene calls are TRBV5-6 and TRBJ1-2; D unclear. The TCR originated in a human donor in good health. The sample consisted of CD4+ T cells from blood buffy coats. CDR3 in amino acids: CASSPEMTDPYGYTF. The CDR3 DNA is TGTGCCAGCAGCCCTGAAATGACGGACCCCTATGGCTACACCTTC.